One TCR beta chain is described in this entry. Its antigen is still unknown. The input lacks base qualities; no much larger clone sits a single base away. Distinct nucleotide sequences in the sample also encode this CDR3. TCRbeta CDR3 regions were amplified from genomic DNA using the immunoSEQ Assay, a bias-controlled multiplex PCR. The study's processing was this. Within the assay, amplification of reference gene primers was used to estimate how many nucleated cells each sample contained. To quantify the absolute abundance of each unique TCRbeta CDR3 rearrangement, sequence reads were collapsed and filtered. For each sample, productive Simpson clonality was calculated by taking the square root of Simpson's diversity index across productive rearrangements. TCRdb mirrors the immuneACCESS table, restricted to in-frame sequences. Some clones are absent from its copies; in checked studies, under half trace to an unresolved V gene, and the reason for the others is unknown. The V and J calls and the clone size are those of that table, but D and trimming were determined from the DNA. The sample table records 300,000 to 400,000 clones; over 70% of these occur just once. The ten most abundant clones make up 5% to 6% of the sample.

In the prospective study, participants were roughly 18 to 89 years old, resided in approximately 22 geographic areas of the United States, and were enrolled through a virtual design. Cohort assignment in the prospective study relied on participant-reported clinical history from a screening survey and a study questionnaire. ImmuneRACE Cohort 3 recovered participants were defined by two consecutive negative NP/OP PCR tests, healthcare professional clearance, or symptom resolution. In the prospective study, whole blood, serum and a nasopharyngeal or oropharyngeal swab were collected from each participant by mobile phlebotomists. Participants in the prospective study had the option to provide additional blood draws and questionnaires over a roughly two-month period. Before DNA extraction, blood samples from the prospective study were shipped at room temperature or frozen. These data are taken from a study of blood T cell repertoires in COVID-19 (dated by TCRdb to the early 2020s). In terms of the full investigation: Samples from collaborators originated in the United States, Italy and Spain and spanned both the acute and convalescent phases of COVID-19. A de-identified subject ID, COVID-19 status, age in years and sex were almost always included in the sample metadata. The material from the prospective study consisted of cDNA or gDNA derived from T cells, B-cell-depleted T cells, or PBMCs. A freely available public database, intended as a resource for researchers studying the immune response to SARS-CoV-2, is where the repertoires were released. Subjects who had been exposed to COVID-19, were actively infected with it, or had recovered from it provided the deeply sampled blood TCRbeta repertoires that made up the dataset. Where HLA class I and class II types were available, the types were taken from metadata supplied by the sample provider, not from assay-based typing. Samples were obtained from the ongoing ImmuneRACE study (first 160 participants) and from 1,000 to 1,500 subjects provided by 6 global collaborators. Study-level results and caveats: Clinical and demographic metadata were provided uncurated, with the amount varying by source and participant.

The CDR3 sequence holds 13 residues, the cysteine and phenylalanine included. Only the CDR3 portion is preserved as DNA: 39 bases, with reading frame beginning at the first base. The junction carries 8 bases between V and J, which are trimmed by 2 bases and 6 bases respectively. CDR1 SEHNR and CDR2 FQNEAQ were looked up in the germline V gene (reference sequence). The sequenced sample consisted of PBMCs or T cells enriched from blood (not recorded which). This TCR derives from a man aged 25-45 years who had recovered from COVID-19. In this chain, TRBV7-9 is recombined with TRBJ1-5; no D gene is confidently identified. The bases read TGTGCCAGCAGCTTAACGGGAGGTCAGCCCCAGCATTTT. Its translation is CASSLTGGQPQHF.